Listed here is a single TCR beta chain. What it binds is unknown. TCRdb re-called the reads through MiXCR, storing one row per CDR3 protein. The sample has roughly 180,000 distinct CDR3 sequences, about a sixth seen once. The data belong to a study of T cell repertoires in cytomegalovirus infection. The study's findings and limits: Individuals carrying CMV plus the relevant HLA were identified by cumulative frequency of public TCR beta families.

The length of the CDR3 is 16 residues. The germline gives CDR1 SEHNR, CDR2 FQNEAQ (reference sequence). With 0 bases clipped from V and 3 bases from J, the junction kept 2 bases outside the gene matches. The rearrangement links TRBV7-9 to TRBJ2-1; 10 bases map to TRBD2. Sequences were obtained from CD8+ T cells from PBMCs. This receptor was obtained from a human donor in good health (CMV status not recorded). Some clones in this sample may be carry-over from other donors' samples. This chain's CDR3 is CASSLAPSGGYNEQFF. In DNA, the CDR3 is TGTGCCAGCAGCTTAGCGCCTAGCGGGGGCTACAATGAGCAGTTCTTC.